This T cell receptor (beta chain) came from a study of blood T cell repertoires in COVID-19. Study-wide context: COVID-19 samples, acute and convalescent, were from the United States, Italy and Spain. From T cells, B-cell-depleted T cells, or PBMCs came the material, which was cDNA or gDNA.

Per germline, CDR1 MNHEY and CDR2 SVGEGT. The V end was cut by 2 bases, the J end by 9 bases, with 17 bases between. The CDR3 is 15 residues long. Study processing details: Estimation of nucleated cell counts relied on the amplification of reference gene primers. Libraries were prepared by immunoSEQ multiplex PCR; TCRdb keeps only in-frame clonotypes and omits some of them. V, J and clone size are those of that table, while D and trimming were read from the DNA. The sample lists about 27,000 clones; about 80% were seen once. Material for sequencing was peripheral blood. The chain uses TRBV6-2 or TRBV6-3 and TRBJ1-5, with a tentative D call TRBD1 (6 bases). The clonotype was recovered from a man in his 70s with acute or convalescent COVID-19. CDR3 sequence reads: CASSYPRGGNTPQHF. Written as DNA, the CDR3 is TGTGCCAGCAGTTACCCGAGGGGGGGGAATACGCCCCAGCATTTT.